This is a list of T cell receptor beta chains from one sample in a study of beta chain features in type 1 diabetes. The method was immunoSEQ multiplex PCR; TCRdb's version includes in-frame clones alone and lacks a portion of them. Of around 250,000 clones listed, 14% are singletons. Sequencing was done on a sample of naive CD4+ T cells from blood. The receptors stem from a man between 25 and 39 years old with type 1 diabetes. Both conserved end residues are part of each CDR3. A D gene is named only where the DNA matches it firmly. Only part of the rows carry a size: once, few, many, or a class if the clone is expanded.

D gene,J gene,clone size,V gene,CDR3 DNA,CDR3 protein
.,TRBJ1-1,few,TRBV27,TGTGCCAGCAGTTTAGGCCAGGGGTTGGACGCTTTCTTT,CASSLGQGLDAFF
.,TRBJ2-5,once,TRBV30,TGTGCCTGGAGTGTACGCCTACTTGAAGAGACCCAGTACTTC,CAWSVRLLEETQYF
TRBD1,TRBJ1-1,.,TRBV5-1,TGCGCCAGCAGCCAAGACAGGGGGACCACTGAAGCTTTCTTT,CASSQDRGTTEAFF
.,TRBJ2-6,.,TRBV2,TGTGCCAGCAGCAGGGGAGATGGGGCCAACGTCCTGACTTTC,CASSRGDGANVLTF
.,TRBJ1-3,.,TRBV27,TGTGCCAGCGCCAGATACTCTGGAAACACCATATATTTT,CASARYSGNTIYF
TRBD2,TRBJ2-5,few,TRBV11-1,TGTGCCAGCAGCTTACGGGGGGGACAAGAGACCCAGTACTTC,CASSLRGGQETQYF
TRBD1,TRBJ2-1,.,TRBV7-3,TGTGCCAGCAGCTTAAGCGGGACAGGTTACAATGAGCAGTTCTTC,CASSLSGTGYNEQFF
.,TRBJ2-3,few,TRBV13,TGTGCCAGCAGCTTCGCCAGGTACTATACGCAGTATTTT,CASSFARYYTQYF
TRBD2,TRBJ2-7,.,TRBV29-1,TGCAGCGTAAAGAAACGGGAGGGGGGCGAGCAGTACTTC,CSVKKREGGEQYF
TRBD1,TRBJ1-2,few,TRBV28,TGTGCCAGCAGTTTCGGCGGACAGGTGTATGGCTACACCTTC,CASSFGGQVYGYTF
.,TRBJ2-7,.,TRBV28,TGTGCCACCCGTTCCCCGGGCCGCGGGTCTGCCTACGAGCAGTACTTC,CATRSPGRGSAYEQYF
.,TRBJ2-1,few,TRBV7-9,TGTGCCAGCAGCTTAGATGCGGACTATGGGAATGAGCAGTTCTTC,CASSLDADYGNEQFF
TRBD2,TRBJ2-7,.,TRBV5-4,TGTGCCAGCAGCTCCCAGCGGGAGGGCCCGGGGGAGCAGTACTTC,CASSSQREGPGEQYF
TRBD1,TRBJ2-1,.,TRBV7-9,TGTGCCAGCAGTCGCATCCGGGACAGCAGATACAATGAGCAGTTCTTC,CASSRIRDSRYNEQFF
.,TRBJ2-7,.,TRBV30,TGTGCGACTCAAGAGGCCTACGAGCAGTACTTC,CATQEAYEQYF
.,TRBJ2-2,few,TRBV19,TGTGCCAGTAGTATTCTAGAACGGCCCGCCGGGGAGCTGTTTTTT,CASSILERPAGELFF
TRBD2,TRBJ2-7,.,TRBV19,TGTGCCAGTAGTCCATCTAGCGGGCCCTACGAGCAGTACTTC,CASSPSSGPYEQYF
TRBD1,TRBJ1-2,few,TRBV6-5,TGTGCCAGCAGTCGACAGGGGGGCGTCTATGGCTACACCTTC,CASSRQGGVYGYTF
.,TRBJ2-5,.,TRBV5-1,TGCGCCAGCAGCTTGGCCCCGCTAGACCAAGAGACCCAGTACTTC,CASSLAPLDQETQYF
TRBD1,TRBJ2-7,few,TRBV5-4,TGTGCCAGCAGCGAACGACCGACAGGGTTTGGGTACGAGCAGTACTTC,CASSERPTGFGYEQYF
TRBD1,TRBJ2-2,.,TRBV9,TGTGCCAGCAGCGTTATCGGACAGGCTAACACCGGGGAGCTGTTTTTT,CASSVIGQANTGELFF
.,TRBJ2-1,few,TRBV6-5,TGTGCCAGCAGTTACCGACAACACAATGAGCAGTTCTTC,CASSYRQHNEQFF
.,TRBJ1-1,.,TRBV15,TGTGCCACCAGCAGAGGACAGGCGCTGAACACTGAAGCTTTCTTT,CATSRGQALNTEAFF
TRBD1,TRBJ2-7,few,TRBV6-6,TGTGCCAGCAACGGACAGGGGTTTGTCTACGAGCAGTACTTC,CASNGQGFVYEQYF
.,TRBJ2-1,.,TRBV5-1,TGCGCCAGCAGCTTGGATGGACTTAGCTCCTACAATGAGCAGTTCTTC,CASSLDGLSSYNEQFF
TRBD1,TRBJ1-2,.,TRBV5-1,TGCGCCAGCAGCGCTGGGACAGAATATGGCTACACCTTC,CASSAGTEYGYTF
TRBD1,TRBJ2-5,few,TRBV5-1,TGCGCCAGCAGCTGGGGGACAGGGCCCCGAGAGACCCAGTACTTC,CASSWGTGPRETQYF
TRBD2,TRBJ2-3,few,TRBV27,TGTGCCAGCAGTTCATTAGCGGGCCGAGATACGCAGTATTTT,CASSSLAGRDTQYF
.,TRBJ2-5,.,TRBV6-6,TGTGCCAGTGGAGTGGGGACTGGTGGGACCCAGTACTTC,CASGVGTGGTQYF
.,TRBJ2-7,.,TRBV5-1,TGCGCCAGCAGCTTGCGGGAAGGACTCACAGAGCAGTACTTC,CASSLREGLTEQYF
TRBD1,TRBJ2-7,.,TRBV18,TGTGCCAGCTCACCGGACAGGAGCTACGAGCAGTACTTC,CASSPDRSYEQYF
.,TRBJ2-3,.,TRBV19,TGTGCCAGTAAGGAGGCAGATACGCAGTATTTT,CASKEADTQYF
TRBD2,TRBJ2-3,.,TRBV28,TGTGCCAGCAGTTTTTGGACTAGCGGGAAAGGGAGGACAGATACGCAGTATTTT,CASSFWTSGKGRTDTQYF
.,TRBJ1-1,.,TRBV7-8,TGTGCCAGCAGCTTAGCTCTCCCGGTGAACACTGAAGCTTTCTTT,CASSLALPVNTEAFF
TRBD2,TRBJ2-5,.,TRBV2,TGTGCCAGCAGCCAGCCTAGCGGGGGAGGAGAGACCCAGTACTTC,CASSQPSGGGETQYF
TRBD2,TRBJ2-3,few,TRBV5-1,TGCGCCAGCAGCTTGGTACTAGCGGGAGAAACAGATACGCAGTATTTT,CASSLVLAGETDTQYF
.,TRBJ2-7,few,TRBV9,TGTGCCAGCAGCGTAGACGTGGGGAGCTACGAGCAGTACTTC,CASSVDVGSYEQYF
.,TRBJ1-1,.,TRBV7-9,TGTGCCAGCAGCTCGGGCACTGAAGCTTTCTTT,CASSSGTEAFF
.,TRBJ2-5,.,TRBV7-9,TGTGCCAGCAGCTCTACAGGGCCGCAGACCCAGTACTTC,CASSSTGPQTQYF
.,TRBJ1-5,.,TRBV7-9,TGTGCCAGCAGCTTGCAGGATAGCAATCAGCCCCAGCATTTT,CASSLQDSNQPQHF
TRBD1,TRBJ2-1,few,TRBV7-2,TGTGCCAGCAGCTCCGACAGGGGTGCCTACAATGAGCAGTTCTTC,CASSSDRGAYNEQFF
.,TRBJ2-3,few,TRBV11-2,TGTGCCAGCAGCTCTAACACAGATACGCAGTATTTT,CASSSNTDTQYF
.,TRBJ1-1,.,TRBV28,TGCCACAGTAGGGGGAACACTGAAGCTTTCTTT,CHSRGNTEAFF
.,TRBJ2-5,.,TRBV5-4,TGTGCCAGCAGCTTGTCGCTCAGGGGCTTCGAGACCCAGTACTTC,CASSLSLRGFETQYF
.,TRBJ2-7,few,TRBV29-1,TGCAGCGTTGGCGTTATGCAGGGGGAGCAGTACTTC,CSVGVMQGEQYF
.,TRBJ1-1,.,TRBV29-1,TGCAGCGTTGAGGTGGCCATGAACACTGAAGCTTTCTTT,CSVEVAMNTEAFF
.,TRBJ1-4,.,TRBV7-7,TGTGCCAGCAGCCCGACAAGTCTTTCCGAAAAACTGTTTTTT,CASSPTSLSEKLFF
.,TRBJ2-1,few,TRBV28,TGTGCCAGCAGTTTCCCCAGAACCCCCAATGAGCAGTTCTTC,CASSFPRTPNEQFF
.,TRBJ2-5,.,TRBV9,TGTGCCAGCAGCGTAGGGCAGGGTGAGACCCAGTACTTC,CASSVGQGETQYF
.,TRBJ2-7,few,TRBV9,TGTGCCAGCAGCGTAGCGGCTAGCGCCTCCTACGAGCAGTACTTC,CASSVAASASYEQYF
.,TRBJ2-5,.,TRBV21-1,TGTGCCAGCAGCAAAGACGAGGAGTACTTC,CASSKDEEYF
.,TRBJ2-5,few,TRBV19,TGTGCCAGTAGACAGGGTGGAAAAGAGACCCAGTACTTC,CASRQGGKETQYF
.,TRBJ1-1,few,TRBV28,TGTGCCAGCAGTTTGTCAGGGTCTCCTGAAGCTTTCTTT,CASSLSGSPEAFF
TRBD2,TRBJ2-3,few,TRBV7-9,TGTGCCAGCACCATAGAGACTAGCGGGATAACAGATACGCAGTATTTT,CASTIETSGITDTQYF
.,TRBJ2-7,few,TRBV7-2,TGTGCCAGCAGCCTCAGCTCCTACGAGCAGTACTTC,CASSLSSYEQYF
TRBD2,TRBJ2-4,few,TRBV7-9,TGTGCCAGCAGCAGACTAGCGGACTTTCAATTAGCCAAAAACATTCAGTACTTC,CASSRLADFQLAKNIQYF
TRBD1,TRBJ1-1,few,TRBV6-5,TGTGCCAGCAGTTACTCGAGGGCAGGGGGCGGCACTGAAGCTTTCTTT,CASSYSRAGGGTEAFF